This T cell receptor beta chain appears in the sequencing data of a study of post-analysis software for immune sequencing data. Study results and caveats: Patients carried 4 or 5 TRBV segments more frequently than controls did, and TRBV5-6, TRBV5-1 and TRBV20-1 were among them.

Points on this clonotype: Its antigen is not known.

cDNA libraries for TCR beta contained unique molecular identifiers. Using its own MiXCR run on the PCR reads, TCRdb lists one record per CDR3 protein. Seen here are approximately 660,000 distinct CDR3 sequences, approximately 60% observed once, and the top ten hold roughly 12%. V shed 4 bases and J 0 bases; nucleotides not matched to a gene: 7. In germline, CDR1 is SGHTA, CDR2 FQGNSA. The CDR3 extends over 16 amino acids. The V and J genes are TRBV7-2 and TRBJ2-7; 9 bases match TRBD2. This receptor was obtained from a girl aged 2 to 10 with multiple sclerosis. Sequenced: blood. CDR3 residues: CASSSLTSGPSYEQYF. The CDR3 DNA reads as TGTGCCAGCAGCTCACTAACTAGCGGGCCCTCCTACGAGCAGTACTTC.